A single sample gave rise to the 20 T cell receptor beta chains below, sequenced in a study of OX40 agonist ivuxolimab in advanced cancers. Sequencing was performed with immunoSEQ multiplex PCR; in TCRdb, only in-frame clones are kept and a portion is missing. The sample shows 48,000 or so clones, 83% of them seen only once. Here the sequenced sample was CD4+ or CD8+ T cells sorted from blood, taken in a trial of the OX40 agonist ivuxolimab. All receptors derive from an adult with an advanced solid tumor such as melanoma, head and neck, liver or kidney cancer.

The chain employs TRBV5-1 and TRBJ2-1, with TRBD1 as a possible D gene (5 bases). The germline V and J ends were trimmed by 4 bases and 3 bases, with 11 bases remaining between them. Germline values: CDR1 SGHRS, CDR2 YFSETQ. This CDR3 region has 14 residues. CDR3 DNA sequence: TGCGCCAGCAGCCTGCAAGACAGCTACAATGAGCAGTTCTTC. As protein: CASSLQDSYNEQFF.

Details on this clone: A read error may produce the germline difference seen at one junction end. The J gene is TRBJ2-2, the V gene TRBV7-7, with 10 bases lining up with TRBD2. The CDR3 is made up of 16 amino acids. Germline V CDR1 and CDR2: SSHAT, FNYEAQ (reference sequence). CDR3 in DNA: TGTGCTAGCAGCATTAGCGGGGGGCCGAACACCGGGGAGCTGTTTTTT. Protein sequence: CASSISGGPNTGELFF.

The chain employs TRBV19 and TRBJ2-7; D possibly corresponds to TRBD2 (6 bases). V shed 9 bases and J shed 0 bases, with 15 bases lying between them. Germline-derived CDR1 and CDR2 are LNHDA and SQIVND (reference sequence). The length of the CDR3 is 14 residues. In DNA, the CDR3 is TGTGCCAGCAGCTGGGACTCCAACTCCTACGAGCAGTACTTC. Translating gives CASSWDSNSYEQYF.

This clone came up a few times. This sequence joins TRBV18 and TRBJ1-2; 11 bases map to TRBD1. CDR1 is KGHSH, CDR2 LQKENI, per germline. V trimming: 2 bases; J trimming: 5 bases; junction bases outside the gene matches: 7. This CDR3 region has 16 residues. The chain's CDR3 is CASSPSLDRGQYGYTF. CDR3 coding DNA: TGTGCCAGCTCACCATCCCTGGACAGGGGGCAATATGGCTACACCTTC. Based on the CDR3 plus reference TRBV18 and TRBJ1-2, the full variable domain is NAGVMQNPRHLVRRRGQEARLRCSPMKGHSHVYWYRQLPEEGLKFMVYLQKENIIDESGMPKERFSAEFPKEGPSILRIQQVVRGDSAAYFCASSPSLDRGQYGYTFGSGTRLTVV.

The chain recombines TRBV5-6 with TRBJ2-5, with TRBD2 as a possible D gene (5 bases). CDR3 size: 13 residues. The V end was cut by 0 bases, the J end by 4 bases, with 7 bases between. CDR1 is SGHDT and CDR2 is YYEEEE in the germline V gene. The CDR3 nucleotides read TGTGCCAGCAGCTTGGGGCGGGTAGAGACCCAGTACTTC. Protein sequence: CASSLGRVETQYF.

In its sample, this clone is medium-sized. The genes are TRBV7-2 and TRBJ1-5, with D maybe TRBD1 (5 bases). This CDR3 contains 15 residues. Per germline, CDR1 SGHTA and CDR2 FQGNSA. V dropped 3 bases and J dropped 1 base, with 10 bases sitting between them. CDR3 coding DNA: TGTGCCAGCAGCTTCCAGGGTCTGAGCAATCAGCCCCAGCATTTT. This sequence encodes CASSFQGLSNQPQHF. The full variable domain, rest sourced from reference TRBV7-2 and TRBJ1-5, is GAGVSQSPSNKVTEKGKDVELRCDPISGHTALYWYRQSLGQGLEFLIYFQGNSAPDKSGLPSDRFSAERTGGSVSTLTIQRTQQEDSAVYLCASSFQGLSNQPQHFGDGTRLSIL.

Notes on this clone: The same CDR3 arises from other DNA sequences in this sample as well. V gene TRBV7-2 combines with J gene TRBJ2-5; 7 bases match TRBD2. Unmatched junction bases numbered 4, after V lost 1 base and J lost 5 bases. The CDR3 contains 14 residues. Germline CDR1 is SGHTA and CDR2 is FQGNSA. The CDR3 here is CASSLGGGRETQYF. The CDR3 nucleotides are TGTGCCAGCAGCTTAGGGGGGGGACGCGAGACCCAGTACTTC.

This clone was counted a few times. This chain links TRBV7-2 with TRBJ2-1; a weak D match, TRBD1 (6 bases). CDR3 size: 14 residues. The germline V gene has CDR1 SGHTA and CDR2 FQGNSA. The V end lost 6 bases, the J end lost 4 bases, and 13 bases lay between the germline ends. The CDR3, as DNA: TGTGCCAGCAGTGCTGGGACATTTTACAATGAGCAGTTCTTC. Residues: CASSAGTFYNEQFF.

This clone was picked up a small number of times. This chain's CDR3 is CASSFSGAYEQYF. The CDR3 DNA follows: TGCGCCAGCAGCTTCAGCGGAGCCTACGAGCAGTACTTC. The chain links TRBV5-1 to TRBJ2-7, with D tentatively TRBD2 (5 bases). The germline V gene has CDR1 SGHRS and CDR2 YFSETQ. The CDR3 length is 13 residues. V was trimmed by 2 bases and J by 2 bases, leaving 8 bases between them. Full variable domain (missing parts from reference TRBV5-1 and TRBJ2-7): KAGVTQTPRYLIKTRGQQVTLSCSPISGHRSVSWYQQTPGQGLQFLFEYFSETQRNKGNFPGRFSGRQFSNSRSEMNVSTLELGDSALYLCASSFSGAYEQYFGPGTRLTVT.

This chain uses TRBV9 with TRBJ1-2; no reliable D call. V was cut by 0 bases and J by 7 bases, with 19 bases left in between. There are 16 residues in the CDR3. Germline CDR1 is SGDLS and CDR2 is YYNGEE. CDR3 in DNA: TGTGCCAGCAGCGTAGGGGGAGGCGACGGGCGTGGTGGCTACACCTTC. Encoded protein: CASSVGGGDGRGGYTF. The full variable domain, in which reference TRBV9 and TRBJ1-2 provide the parts outside the CDR3, is DSGVTQTPKHLITATGQRVTLRCSPRSGDLSVYWYQQSLDQGLQFLIQYYNGEERAKGNILERFSAQQFPDLHSELNLSSLELGDSALYFCASSVGGGDGRGGYTFGSGTRLTVV.

J is TRBJ2-5 and V is TRBV5-1, with a weak D call TRBD2 (5 bases). This CDR3 spans 15 amino acids. Germline lookup yields CDR1 SGHRS and CDR2 YFSETQ. V lost 6 bases and J 2 bases, leaving 17 bases between the germline ends. This CDR3 reads CASTPWAGIQETQYF. The CDR3, as DNA: TGCGCCAGCACCCCCTGGGCCGGGATTCAAGAGACCCAGTACTTC. Full variable domain (missing parts from reference TRBV5-1 and TRBJ2-5): KAGVTQTPRYLIKTRGQQVTLSCSPISGHRSVSWYQQTPGQGLQFLFEYFSETQRNKGNFPGRFSGRQFSNSRSEMNVSTLELGDSALYLCASTPWAGIQETQYFGPGTRLLVL.

The chain uses TRBV18 and TRBJ2-7; weak D call: TRBD1 (6 bases). Germline V gene lookup returns CDR1 KGHSH and CDR2 LQKENI. The CDR3 covers 15 residues. The V and J ends lost 2 bases and 2 bases respectively, with 13 bases between them. CDR3: CASSPGFRGAYEQYF. The CDR3 coding sequence is TGTGCCAGCTCACCAGGGTTCAGGGGCGCCTACGAGCAGTACTTC.

The chain joins TRBV7-9 to TRBJ1-6; a possible D gene is TRBD1 (6 bases). CDR1 and CDR2 from the germline V gene are SEHNR and FQNEAQ (reference sequence). V lost 5 bases to trimming and J lost 3 bases, with 14 bases between them. This CDR3 spans 16 amino acids. CDR3 nucleotides: TGTGCCAGCAGCGGGGGGCAGGGCTTCTATAATTCACCCCTCCACTTT. The encoded protein is CASSGGQGFYNSPLHF.

This clone occurred a few times. This sequence joins TRBV5-1 and TRBJ2-5, with D possibly being TRBD1 (6 bases). Looked up from germline, CDR1 is SGHRS and CDR2 is YFSETQ. The CDR3 is 14 residues long. Deletions cut 6 bases from V and 1 base from J, with 13 bases between. CDR3 coding DNA: TGCGCCAGCACGCTGGACAGCTTCCAAGAGACCCAGTACTTC. Amino acid sequence: CASTLDSFQETQYF.

This clone was counted only a few times. The rearrangement uses TRBV5-8 and TRBJ2-3; no definite D call. Looked up from germline, CDR1 is SGHTS and CDR2 is YDEGEE. This CDR3 comprises 13 residues. Trimming shortened V by 4 bases and J by 4 bases, and 10 bases separated the two germline ends. Here the CDR3 DNA reads TGTGCCAGCAGCCCCTGGTTGTCAGATACGCAGTATTTT. Protein sequence: CASSPWLSDTQYF.

J is TRBJ2-4 and V is TRBV18; no reliable D call. CDR3 length: 15 residues. Trimming took off 0 bases at V and 0 bases at J, with 6 bases between the two ends. Germline V gene sequence: CDR1 KGHSH, CDR2 LQKENI. CDR3 loop: CASSPPFLAKNIQYF. CDR3 bases: TGTGCCAGCTCACCACCTTTTTTAGCCAAAAACATTCAGTACTTC.

This sequence joins TRBV5-5 and TRBJ1-6, with D possibly TRBD1 on 6 matching bases. The germline gives CDR1 SGHKS, CDR2 YYEKEE (reference sequence). Trimming stripped 4 bases from V and 2 bases from J, with 10 bases between. This CDR3 contains 15 residues. CDR3 nucleotide sequence: TGTGCCAGCAGCCTTGACAGGCCCTATAATTCACCCCTCCACTTT. Translating it yields CASSLDRPYNSPLHF. The full variable domain, its missing parts supplied by reference TRBV5-5 and TRBJ1-6, is DAGVTQSPTHLIKTRGQQVTLRCSPISGHKSVSWYQQVLGQGPQFIFQYYEKEERGRGNFPDRFSARQFPNYSSELNVNALLLGDSALYLCASSLDRPYNSPLHFGNGTRLTVT.

This clone has only a few counts. This chain uses TRBV30 with TRBJ1-1; TRBD1 matches 7 bases. The CDR3 covers 11 residues. The germline V gene encodes CDR1 GTSNPN and CDR2 SVGIG (reference sequence). The CDR3 spells CARGRGAEAFF. CDR3 in DNA: TGTGCGAGGGGCAGGGGGGCTGAAGCTTTCTTT.

The chain is built from TRBV12-5 and TRBJ2-1, with D possibly matching TRBD2 (5 bases). The length of the CDR3 is 13 residues. The germline gives CDR1 LGHNT, CDR2 FRNRAP. Trimming stripped 2 bases from V and 5 bases from J, with 7 bases between. CDR3 protein: CASGLPGNNEQFF. The CDR3 DNA follows: TGTGCTAGTGGTTTGCCGGGAAACAATGAGCAGTTCTTC.

In nucleotides, the CDR3 is TGTGCCAGCAGACCCGTGTACCCAAATCAGCCCCAGCATTTT. Its protein product is CASRPVYPNQPQHF. The rearrangement joins TRBV6-6 to TRBJ1-5; no clear D. Trimming took 6 bases from V and 4 from J, leaving 13 bases between them. Per the germline V gene, CDR1 is MNHNY and CDR2 is SVGAGI (reference sequence). The CDR3 sequence is 14 residues long.